This T cell receptor (beta chain) appears in the sequencing data of a study of post-analysis software for immune sequencing data. TCR beta libraries were prepared from cDNA with unique molecular identifiers. MiXCR, applied by TCRdb to the PCR reads, yields one record per CDR3 protein. The sample shows 150,000 to 200,000 distinct CDR3 sequences, 30% to 45% of them seen only once. Concerning this clonotype itself: A much bigger clone sits one base away, suggesting this may be a read error.

V was pared by 7 bases and J by 4 bases, with 8 bases of the junction left unmatched. In germline, CDR1 is SQVTM, CDR2 ANQGSEA. The length of the CDR3 is 13 residues. The gene calls are TRBV29-1 and TRBJ2-3; 7 nucleotides align to TRBD2. The TCR sequence derives from a girl aged 5 to 17 with multiple sclerosis. Material: blood, obtained after autologous hematopoietic stem cell transplantation. The CDR3 protein is CSAGDYFSDTQYF. In DNA form, the CDR3 reads TGCAGCGCCGGGGACTATTTCTCAGATACGCAGTATTTT.